This T cell receptor (beta chain) was recorded in a study of T cell responses to AZD1222 COVID-19 vaccine. Study-level findings and limits: Spike regions recognized by vaccine-associated CD4 TCRs spanned the protein, led by 160-218 and 743-854. White British people made up most donors, females outnumbered males, and clonal diversity was possibly underestimated.

With respect to this clone: What it binds is unknown.

V lost 0 bases, J lost 5 bases, and 13 bases stayed unmatched. The CDR3 runs to 17 residues. In germline, CDR1 is SGDLS, CDR2 YYNGEE. TCRdb keeps only in-frame clones here, not all; method: immunoSEQ multiplex PCR. The sample has roughly 150,000 clones, approximately 91% seen once. The sequence derives from an adult who received the AZD1222 COVID-19 vaccine. The input for sequencing was peripheral blood, taken 28 days after the second AZD1222 dose. The V and J genes are TRBV9 and TRBJ1-2; TRBD1 matches at 7 bases. The chain's CDR3 is CASSVGGAGQGGYGYTF. CDR3 bases: TGTGCCAGCAGCGTAGGAGGAGCGGGTCAGGGGGGTTATGGCTACACCTTC.